The 32 T cell receptor beta chains below come from one sample, sequenced in a study of shared clonotypes between healthy human individuals. Naive-designated CD8 cells lacked CD45RO, were positively enriched for CCR7, and omitted terminally differentiated effector memory CD45RA+ cells. Some clones are missing from TCRdb's copy, which holds only in-frame ones; the method was immunoSEQ multiplex PCR. The sample holds 2 million to 2.5 million clones; around 96% are singletons and the top ten take roughly 1%. The sequenced sample consisted of naive CD8+ T cells sorted from blood. These receptors all stem from a man between 18 and 29 years old in good health.

The rearrangement links TRBV7-2 to TRBJ2-2, with 12 bases aligning to TRBD1. The junction had 6 bases not matched to a gene; V was cut back by 6 bases and J by 4 bases. From germline, CDR1 is SGHTA and CDR2 FQGNSA. CDR3 size: 16 residues. The CDR3 bases are TGTGCCAGCAGGGCCGGGACAGGGGGCAGCACCGGGGAGCTGTTTTTT. Its translation: CASRAGTGGSTGELFF.

This chain uses TRBV15 with TRBJ2-1; TRBD2 agrees at 13 bases. J was trimmed by 4 bases and V by 0 bases; bases with no gene match: 3. The germline gives CDR1 LNHNV, CDR2 YYDKDF (reference sequence). This CDR3 spans 17 amino acids. CDR3 coding DNA: TGTGCCACCAGCAGAGAGGGACTAGCGGGGCAATACAATGAGCAGTTCTTC. The encoded protein is CATSREGLAGQYNEQFF.

The chain couples TRBV12-5 to TRBJ2-7; 8 bases fit TRBD2. The germline CDR1 and CDR2 sequences are LGHNT and FRNRAP. The CDR3 totals 13 residues. Trimming at V came to 7 bases and at J to 1 base, leaving 3 bases not matched to a gene. The DNA of the CDR3 is TGTGCTAGTGCCGGGACTAGGTCCTACGAGCAGTACTTC. It codes for CASAGTRSYEQYF.

Worth noting for this clone: The same CDR3 arises from other DNA sequences in this sample as well. V gene TRBV5-1 combines with J gene TRBJ2-1; D not certain. This CDR3 has 13 amino acids. The V and J ends lost 0 bases and 2 bases respectively, with 3 bases between them. Germline assignment: CDR1 SGHRS and CDR2 YFSETQ. The DNA for the CDR3 is TGCGCCAGCAGCTTGGGGGCCTACAATGAGCAGTTCTTC. As protein: CASSLGAYNEQFF. Drawing the rest from reference TRBV5-1 and TRBJ2-1, the complete variable domain is KAGVTQTPRYLIKTRGQQVTLSCSPISGHRSVSWYQQTPGQGLQFLFEYFSETQRNKGNFPGRFSGRQFSNSRSEMNVSTLELGDSALYLCASSLGAYNEQFFGPGTRLTVL.

This chain connects TRBV30 to TRBJ2-5, with 7 bases that match TRBD2. Per the germline V gene, CDR1 is GTSNPN and CDR2 is SVGIG (reference sequence). Trimming took 5 bases from V and 2 from J; bases not matched to a gene: 8. CDR3 length: 14 residues. CDR3 loop: CAWGEGSGQETQYF. The CDR3 DNA reads TGTGCCTGGGGGGAGGGTAGCGGTCAAGAGACCCAGTACTTC.

The V and J genes are TRBV28 and TRBJ1-6, with D hard to call. The germline CDR1 and CDR2 sequences are MDHEN and SYDVKM. The CDR3 totals 14 residues. With 2 bases removed from V and 9 bases from J, the gap between germline ends came to 11 bases. The CDR3 coding sequence is TGTGCCAGCAGTTTAACTGGATCTGGTTCACCCCTCCACTTT. It encodes CASSLTGSGSPLHF.

This clone was found once. The chain joins TRBV2 to TRBJ2-7; possible D gene TRBD2, 6 bases. Deletions cut 3 bases from V and 4 bases from J, with 13 bases between. Germline V gene data show CDR1 as SNHLY and CDR2 as FYNNEI. The CDR3 totals 14 residues. This CDR3 is CASSDVAGSYEQYF. The CDR3 region has the DNA TGTGCCAGCAGTGACGTGGCGGGAAGTTACGAGCAGTACTTC.

The gene calls are TRBV7-6 and TRBJ2-7; possibly TRBD1 or TRBD2 for D (5 bases each). V dropped 4 bases and J dropped 2 bases, with 9 bases sitting between them. Germline V gene data show CDR1 as SGHVS and CDR2 as FNYEAQ. The CDR3 runs 13 residues. For the CDR3, the DNA is TGTGCCAGCAGCTCGGGACGCGCCTACGAGCAGTACTTC. Encoded protein: CASSSGRAYEQYF.

The chain has TRBV6-1 and TRBJ2-7; the D gene could be TRBD1 or TRBD2 (5 bases each). The ends were cut back, 10 bases at V and 3 bases at J, with 13 bases in the middle. From germline, CDR1 is MNHNS and CDR2 SASEGT. This CDR3 is built from 12 residues. CDR3 sequence: CATRDRYYEQYF. For the CDR3, the DNA is TGTGCCACCCGGGACCGATACTACGAGCAGTACTTC.

This clone showed up just once. The V call is TRBV30, the J call TRBJ2-7; D is unresolved. Trimming stripped 0 bases from V and 3 bases from J, with 12 bases between. Germline CDR1 GTSNPN, CDR2 SVGIG (reference sequence). CDR3 length: 14 amino acids. The CDR3 coding sequence is TGTGCCTGGAGTGTATGGGAAAAGGGCTACGAGCAGTACTTC. It specifies CAWSVWEKGYEQYF.

V usage is TRBV30 and J usage is TRBJ1-1; D possibly corresponds to TRBD1 (6 bases). The CDR3 has 12 residues. The germline V gene has CDR1 GTSNPN and CDR2 SVGIG (reference sequence). Trimming took off 6 bases at V and 1 base at J, with 9 bases between the two ends. CDR3 nucleotide sequence: TGTGCCTGTCGGACAGAGAACACTGAAGCTTTCTTT. Encoded protein: CACRTENTEAFF.

The chain combines TRBV27 with TRBJ2-4; D call uncertain. Germline values: CDR1 MNHEY, CDR2 SMNVEV (reference sequence). The CDR3 contains 14 residues. The V end lost 0 bases, the J end lost 10 bases, and 13 bases lay between the germline ends. This chain's CDR3 is CASSLSVRWGIQYF. CDR3 in DNA: TGTGCCAGCAGTTTATCTGTTAGATGGGGAATTCAGTACTTC.

This chain connects TRBV2 to TRBJ2-3, with D unclear. The V end was cut by 8 bases, the J end by 2 bases, with 8 bases between. The CDR3 totals 12 residues. Germline V CDR1 and CDR2: SNHLY, FYNNEI. The CDR3 loop reads CASGQFTDTQYF. CDR3 DNA: TGTGCCAGCGGGCAGTTCACAGATACGCAGTATTTT.

The rearrangement links TRBV11-2 to TRBJ2-2; 9 nucleotides line up with TRBD2. Trimming cost V 1 base and J 1 base; bases outside gene matches: 7. The CDR3 has 18 amino acids. Germline V lookup: CDR1 SGHAT, CDR2 FQNNGV. The CDR3 sequence is CASSLVISAGGNTGELFF. The CDR3 nucleotides are TGTGCCAGCAGCTTAGTGATTTCAGCGGGAGGGAACACCGGGGAGCTGTTTTTT.

The chain links TRBV5-8 to TRBJ2-7; possible D gene TRBD1, 6 bases. The CDR3 contains 17 residues. CDR1 is SGHTS and CDR2 is YDEGEE in the germline V gene. Trimming shortened V by 3 bases and J by 2 bases, and 21 bases separated the two germline ends. CDR3 DNA sequence: TGTGCCAGCAGCTCCCCTCCCCGTGGGGGCGATACCTACGAGCAGTACTTC. This encodes CASSSPPRGGDTYEQYF. Looking up the rest from reference TRBV5-8 and TRBJ2-7 gives the full variable domain: EAGVTQSPTHLIKTRGQQATLRCSPISGHTSVYWYQQALGLGLQFLLWYDEGEERNRGNFPPRFSGRQFPNYSSELNVNALELEDSALYLCASSSPPRGGDTYEQYFGPGTRLTVT.

The rearrangement joins TRBV4-1 to TRBJ2-3; tentatively, D is TRBD2 (5 bases). This CDR3 spans 19 amino acids. V lost 0 bases and J 2 bases, leaving 21 bases between the germline ends. CDR1 is MGHRA, CDR2 YSYEKL, per germline. CDR3 protein: CASSQEYDYGGTHTDTQYF. CDR3 nucleotides: TGCGCCAGCAGCCAAGAATACGACTACGGCGGTACCCACACAGATACGCAGTATTTT.

The chain is built from TRBV5-8 and TRBJ2-7; no clear D gene. Germline V lookup: CDR1 SGHTS, CDR2 YDEGEE. V was shortened by 2 bases and J by 6 bases, with 18 bases between the two germline ends. This CDR3 has 15 residues. Written as DNA, the CDR3 is TGTGCCAGCAGCTTTGGGCCGGCAAGCCCACTCGAGCAGTACTTC. Its protein is CASSFGPASPLEQYF.

The chain has TRBV7-8 and TRBJ2-2; 12 nucleotides line up with TRBD2. CDR1 is SGHVS, CDR2 FQNEAQ, per germline. The CDR3 consists of 15 residues. V dropped 5 bases and J dropped 6; count of bases not matched to a gene: 4. The CDR3 DNA follows: TGTGCCAGCAGCCCGACTAGCGGGGGTTCCGGGGAGCTGTTTTTT. Translation gives CASSPTSGGSGELFF.

This sequence joins TRBV10-3 and TRBJ1-6; D is unresolved. There are 14 residues in the CDR3. Trimming left V 2 bases short and J 7 bases short, with 9 bases between. Per the germline V gene, CDR1 is ENHRY and CDR2 is SYGVKD. In DNA, the CDR3 is TGTGCCATCAGTGAGGCGGGGAACAATTCACCCCTCCACTTT. This translates into CAISEAGNNSPLHF.

Written as DNA, the CDR3 is TGTGCCAGCAGTTCCCCAATGACAGAGCAAGAGACCCAGTACTTC. Translating gives CASSSPMTEQETQYF. The rearrangement links TRBV5-4 to TRBJ2-5; D possibly corresponds to TRBD1 (5 bases). There are 15 residues in the CDR3. The germline CDR1 and CDR2 sequences are SGHNT and YYREEE (reference sequence). Trimming left V 5 bases short and J 2 bases short, with 16 bases between.

The chain uses TRBV6-5 and TRBJ2-2; D gene uncertain. Germline V gives CDR1 MNHEY, CDR2 SVGAGI. This CDR3 is built from 14 residues. Trimming removed 6 bases from V and 3 bases from J, with 11 bases in between. In DNA form, the CDR3 reads TGTGCCAGCAGCCTTTATATAGACACCGGGGAGCTGTTTTTT. Translation: CASSLYIDTGELFF.

The V gene is TRBV15, the J gene TRBJ1-1; the D is unclear. Trimming took 2 bases from V and 6 from J, leaving 7 bases between them. Germline CDR1 LNHNV, CDR2 YYDKDF (reference sequence). This CDR3 spans 12 amino acids. The CDR3 protein is CATSRIGAEAFF. The DNA of the CDR3 is TGTGCCACCAGCAGAATCGGGGCTGAAGCTTTCTTT.

The chain joins TRBV27 to TRBJ2-1; 9 positions match TRBD1. Per germline, CDR1 MNHEY and CDR2 SMNVEV (reference sequence). The V and J ends lost 10 bases and 7 bases, in that order; junction bases with no gene match: 2. CDR3 length: 11 residues. The CDR3 loop is CAIGQGNEQFF. The CDR3 DNA is TGTGCCATCGGACAGGGGAATGAGCAGTTCTTC.

The chain carries TRBV5-5 and TRBJ1-1; TRBD1 aligns across 7 bases. Germline lookup yields CDR1 SGHKS and CDR2 YYEKEE (reference sequence). The CDR3 totals 15 residues. Unmatched junction bases numbered 6, after V lost 4 bases and J lost 0 bases. In nucleotides, the CDR3 is TGTGCCAGCAGCGGGCCGGGACAGATGAACACTGAAGCTTTCTTT. Residues: CASSGPGQMNTEAFF.

The chain recombines TRBV5-1 with TRBJ2-7; 8 bases agree with TRBD1. In germline, CDR1 is SGHRS, CDR2 YFSETQ. CDR3 length: 14 residues. V gave up 3 bases and J gave up 5 bases; unmatched junction bases: 7. CDR3 DNA sequence: TGCGCCAGCAGCTCAGGACAGGGTCCCCACGAGCAGTACTTC. Its translation: CASSSGQGPHEQYF.

The chain joins TRBV10-3 to TRBJ2-3; no definite D call. The CDR3 is 10 amino acids. V lost 7 bases and J 4 bases, leaving 3 bases between the germline ends. CDR1 and CDR2 (germline): ENHRY, SYGVKD. The CDR3: CAIKSDTQYF. The DNA for the CDR3 is TGTGCCATCAAGTCAGATACGCAGTATTTT.

The V and J genes are TRBV27 and TRBJ2-7, with D possibly being TRBD2 (6 bases). Germline CDR1 MNHEY, CDR2 SMNVEV (reference sequence). V was pared by 7 bases and J by 5 bases, with 12 bases between. The CDR3 is 12 amino acids. As DNA, the CDR3 is TGTGCCAGCACCCCACTAGCAAACGAGCAGTACTTC. This codes for CASTPLANEQYF.

The gene calls are TRBV4-1 and TRBJ2-3; D is uncertain. The CDR3 has 12 amino acids. V dropped 2 bases and J dropped 6 bases, with 6 bases sitting between them. Germline CDR1 reads MGHRA; CDR2 reads YSYEKL. In nucleotides, the CDR3 is TGCGCCAGCAGCCAATCTTGGGATACGCAGTATTTT. The encoded protein is CASSQSWDTQYF.

V usage is TRBV9 and J usage is TRBJ1-1; D is uncertain. Trimming cost V 1 base and J 3 bases, with 13 bases left between them. The CDR3 has 15 residues. Looked up from germline, CDR1 is SGDLS and CDR2 is YYNGEE. CDR3 bases: TGTGCCAGCAGCGTATCCCCCAGTGTCGACACTGAAGCTTTCTTT. Its protein is CASSVSPSVDTEAFF. The variable domain in full, with the rest retrieved from reference TRBV9 and TRBJ1-1, is DSGVTQTPKHLITATGQRVTLRCSPRSGDLSVYWYQQSLDQGLQFLIQYYNGEERAKGNILERFSAQQFPDLHSELNLSSLELGDSALYFCASSVSPSVDTEAFFGQGTRLTVV.

This clone showed up just once. The genes are TRBV27 and TRBJ1-2; D might be TRBD1 (6 bases). This CDR3 spans 14 amino acids. Between the trimmed V and J ends, which lost 6 bases and 4 bases, there was a span of 15 bases. Germline values: CDR1 MNHEY, CDR2 SMNVEV (reference sequence). The CDR3 spells CASRPTGSSYGYTF. The CDR3, as DNA: TGTGCCAGCAGACCAACAGGGTCTAGCTATGGCTACACCTTC.

Points on this clone: The same CDR3 is also encoded by other DNA sequences in this sample. The chain recombines TRBV25-1 with TRBJ2-5; D may be TRBD1 (5 bases). V was cut by 1 base and J by 3 bases, with 9 bases left in between. Germline V gene sequence: CDR1 MGHDK, CDR2 SYGVNS. CDR3 length: 14 amino acids. This chain's CDR3 is CASSESEGEETQYF. The CDR3 nucleotides read TGTGCCAGCAGTGAATCCGAAGGGGAAGAGACCCAGTACTTC.

V usage is TRBV7-9 and J usage is TRBJ1-4; D unclear. The CDR3 covers 11 residues. Trimming took 11 bases from V and 3 from J, leaving 7 bases between them. Per the germline V gene, CDR1 is SEHNR and CDR2 is FQNEAQ (reference sequence). CDR3 residues: CALQPNEKLFF. The CDR3, as DNA: TGTGCCTTACAGCCTAATGAAAAACTGTTTTTT.